This entry describes one TCR beta chain. Germline V gene sequence: CDR1 LGHDT, CDR2 YNNKEL (reference sequence). This CDR3 is built from 19 residues. J was trimmed by 0 bases and V by 0 bases; bases with no gene match: 11. Some clones are missing from TCRdb's copy, which holds only in-frame ones; the method was immunoSEQ multiplex PCR. The sample carries just under 250,000 clones, approximately 90% recorded once. The sample is drawn from a study of blood T cell repertoires in COVID-19. This clonotype originated in a woman aged 25 to 45 who had recovered from COVID-19. Sequencing used PBMCs or T cells enriched from blood (not recorded which). The gene calls are TRBV3-1 (or the pseudogene TRBV3-2) and TRBJ1-5; 7 positions match TRBD1. CDR3 nucleotide sequence: TGTGCCAGCAGCCAAGAGTGGGGGACAGCCAAAAATAGCAATCAGCCCCAGCATTTT. This codes for CASSQEWGTAKNSNQPQHF.